These 22 T cell receptor beta chains came from one sample sequenced in a study of T-cell reconstitution after alpha-beta-depleted transplantation in children. Researchers prepared the TCRbeta library using unique molecular identifiers, the study reports. Each CDR3 protein is one row after TCRdb ran MiXCR on the PCR reads. Altogether about 980,000 distinct CDR3 sequences are present, roughly 29% being singletons, with the ten largest covering roughly 28%. The material was PBMCs, mostly from graft donor cells, obtained 360 days after TCRalphabeta/CD19-depleted stem cell transplant. The receptors stem from a boy under three years old who had a stem cell transplant for SCID, so the T cells may come from the graft donor.

The chain recombines TRBV6-5 with TRBJ1-5; a weak D match, TRBD1 (5 bases). Germline values: CDR1 MNHEY, CDR2 SVGAGI. The V end was cut by 2 bases, the J end by 4 bases, with 12 bases between. The CDR3 sequence is 15 residues long. The chain's CDR3 is CASSYPGLLNQPQHF. The DNA for the CDR3 is TGTGCCAGCAGTTACCCGGGACTCCTTAATCAGCCCCAGCATTTT.

This clonotype was found a few times. This rearrangement joins TRBV10-3 to TRBJ2-7; perhaps TRBD2 as D (5 bases). Between the trimmed V and J ends, which lost 2 bases and 3 bases, there was a span of 5 bases. CDR3 length: 12 amino acids. The germline CDR1 and CDR2 sequences are ENHRY and SYGVKD. DNA of the CDR3: TGTGCCATCAGTGAGCGGGACTACGAGCAGTACTTC. It codes for CAISERDYEQYF.

This chain links TRBV29-1 with TRBJ1-1; the match to TRBD1 covers 8 bases. This CDR3 has 12 amino acids. Looked up from germline, CDR1 is SQVTM and CDR2 is ANQGSEA. After removal of 6 bases from V and 6 bases from J, the junction contained 6 bases not matched to a gene. DNA of the CDR3: TGCAGCGTGGACAGGGTTCGGGCTGAAGCTTTCTTT. This gives the protein CSVDRVRAEAFF.

This clonotype came up a few times. The CDR3 sequence: CASSTRDRRLAVTDTQYF. The CDR3 DNA is TGCGCCAGCAGCACTCGCGACCGACGACTAGCGGTCACAGATACGCAGTATTTT. J is TRBJ2-3 and V is TRBV5-1; 9 bases align to TRBD2. The germline V gene encodes CDR1 SGHRS and CDR2 YFSETQ. V lost 4 bases and J lost 2; bases outside the gene matches: 14. This CDR3 has 18 amino acids.

This chain links TRBV5-1 with TRBJ2-7; TRBD2 matches 8 bases. V lost 4 bases to trimming and J lost 5 bases; unmatched junction nucleotides: 8. The CDR3 has 14 residues. Germline V CDR1 and CDR2: SGHRS, YFSETQ. The CDR3 protein is CASSPGGRRHEQYF. Here the CDR3 DNA reads TGCGCCAGCAGCCCCGGCGGGAGGAGGCACGAGCAGTACTTC.

The J gene is TRBJ2-6, the V gene TRBV28, with D tentatively TRBD2 (6 bases). The germline V gene has CDR1 MDHEN and CDR2 SYDVKM. The length of the CDR3 is 16 residues. Trimming cost V 2 bases and J 0 bases, with 8 bases left between them. CDR3 in amino acids: CASSLPRDSGANVLTF. The CDR3, as DNA: TGTGCCAGCAGTTTACCGCGGGACTCTGGGGCCAACGTCCTGACTTTC.

V usage is TRBV12-3 or TRBV12-4 and J usage is TRBJ2-1; possible D gene TRBD2, 5 bases. The CDR3 covers 15 residues. Trimming removed 3 bases from V and 8 bases from J, with 17 bases in between. The CDR3 loop reads CASSLRVGLEDEQFF. Here the CDR3 DNA reads TGTGCCAGCAGTTTGAGGGTCGGGTTGGAAGATGAGCAGTTCTTC.

The rearrangement joins TRBV4-3 to TRBJ2-1; 10 bases are a match to TRBD1. This CDR3 is 16 amino acids long. The J segment lost 4 bases and the V segment lost 1 base, leaving 4 bases of the junction unmatched. Looked up from germline, CDR1 is LGHNA and CDR2 is YSLEER. CDR3 DNA sequence: TGCGCCAGCAGCCAAGGATGGACAGGGGGGTACAATGAGCAGTTCTTC. Translated, it gives CASSQGWTGGYNEQFF.

This clonotype came up once. V is TRBV12-3 or TRBV12-4 and J is TRBJ1-5, with a weak D call TRBD1 (6 bases). The CDR3 has 13 residues. Trimming left V 4 bases short and J 9 bases short, with 13 bases between. CDR3 in DNA: TGTGCCAGCAGTTCGACAGGCGATGGGCCCCAGCATTTT. The encoded protein is CASSSTGDGPQHF.

This clonotype has more than one count but fewer than ten. The chain has TRBV5-1 and TRBJ2-1, with 14 bases aligning to TRBD2. Germline loops: CDR1 SGHRS, CDR2 YFSETQ. V shed 4 bases, J shed 9 bases, and the junction held 9 bases outside the gene matches. The CDR3 consists of 16 residues. CDR3 DNA: TGCGCCAGCAGCCAAATCGGACTAGCGGGGGGCAGTGAGCAGTTCTTC. Translated: CASSQIGLAGGSEQFF.

The chain has TRBV29-1 and TRBJ1-5; D remains unclear. The CDR3 consists of 15 residues. Per germline, CDR1 SQVTM and CDR2 ANQGSEA. Trimming left V 5 bases short and J 4 bases short, with 18 bases between. CDR3 sequence: CSVRDNLWPNQPQHF. The DNA for the CDR3 is TGCAGCGTTAGGGATAATTTATGGCCTAATCAGCCCCAGCATTTT.

The chain joins TRBV30 to TRBJ2-7; D remains unclear. V lost 0 bases and J 5 bases, leaving 17 bases between the germline ends. The CDR3 loop spans 15 amino acids. Germline CDR1 is GTSNPN and CDR2 is SVGIG (reference sequence). Written as DNA, the CDR3 is TGTGCCTGGAGTGTACAAAGGAATCCATTCCACGAGCAGTACTTC. This translates into CAWSVQRNPFHEQYF.

This clonotype has just a few counts. V is TRBV7-8 and J is TRBJ2-3; tentatively, D is TRBD2 (5 bases). CDR1 is SGHVS, CDR2 FQNEAQ, per germline. The CDR3 is made up of 16 amino acids. V was clipped by 1 base and J by 2 bases, with 13 bases between them. The DNA of the CDR3 is TGTGCCAGCAGCTTAGTGTCTGGACTTACCACAGATACGCAGTATTTT. This translates into CASSLVSGLTTDTQYF. The full variable domain, in which reference TRBV7-8 and TRBJ2-3 provide the parts outside the CDR3, is GAGVSQSPRYKVAKRGQDVALRCDPISGHVSLFWYQQALGQGPEFLTYFQNEAQLDKSGLPSDRFFAERPEGSVSTLKIQRTQQEDSAVYLCASSLVSGLTTDTQYFGPGTRLTVL.

This clonotype appeared a few times. CDR3 in DNA: TGTGCCATCAGTCTTTCCCTATCTGACAGTTTCCAAGAGACCCAGTACTTC. Its translation is CAISLSLSDSFQETQYF. The rearrangement links TRBV10-3 to TRBJ2-5; TRBD1 is a possible D gene (5 bases). Deletions cut 5 bases from V and 1 base from J, with 20 bases between. This CDR3 spans 17 amino acids. Germline-derived CDR1 and CDR2 are ENHRY and SYGVKD.

Turning to this clonotype: The final CDR3 position lacks the conserved phenylalanine or tryptophan, pointing to a likely read error. V gene TRBV7-9 combines with J gene TRBJ1-1, with D unclear. CDR3 length equals 13 residues. The V gene's germline CDR1 is SEHNR and CDR2 FQNEAQ (reference sequence). V was cut by 0 bases and J by 1 base, with 3 bases left in between. This CDR3 reads CASSLAENTEAFC. Written as DNA, the CDR3 is TGTGCCAGCAGCTTAGCAGAGAACACTGAAGCTTTCTGT.

This clonotype appeared a single time. The chain links TRBV5-1 to TRBJ2-1, with D uncertain. V was cut by 2 bases and J by 11 bases, with 20 bases left in between. This CDR3 spans 15 amino acids. The germline V gene encodes CDR1 SGHRS and CDR2 YFSETQ. The CDR3 coding sequence is TGCGCCAGCAGCTTTGGTCTCGTTCCCCTAAGGAAGCAGTTCTTC. It encodes CASSFGLVPLRKQFF.

This clonotype was seen more than once but under ten times. This chain joins TRBV7-2 and TRBJ2-1, with D perhaps matching TRBD1 (5 bases). Trimming stripped 5 bases from V and 4 bases from J, with 9 bases between. This CDR3 has 13 residues. CDR1 is SGHTA and CDR2 is FQGNSA in the germline V gene. The CDR3 reads CASSTTVYNEQFF. In nucleotides, the CDR3 is TGTGCCAGCAGCACGACAGTTTACAATGAGCAGTTCTTC.

This clonotype was counted between two and nine times. V usage is TRBV18 and J usage is TRBJ1-1; no clear D gene. CDR3 length: 17 residues. V lost 6 bases and J lost 2, with 22 bases in between. CDR1 and CDR2 (germline): KGHSH, LQKENI. In DNA form, the CDR3 reads TGTGCCAGCTCGTACCACCGGGCTGGGATGGGAAACACTGAAGCTTTCTTT. Amino acids: CASSYHRAGMGNTEAFF.

This clonotype appeared a few times. The chain combines TRBV12-3 or TRBV12-4 with TRBJ2-1, with 10 bases lining up with TRBD2. This CDR3 contains 17 residues. Trimming cost V 3 bases and J 0 bases; bases outside gene matches: 5. The CDR3, as DNA: TGTGCCAGCAGTTTGCTAGCGGGGGATCGCTCCTACAATGAGCAGTTCTTC. It codes for CASSLLAGDRSYNEQFF.

The chain uses TRBV20-1 and TRBJ2-2, with D maybe TRBD2 (7 bases). This CDR3 has 15 amino acids. V was trimmed by 3 bases and J by 0 bases, leaving 11 bases between them. Germline assignment: CDR1 DFQATT and CDR2 SNEGSKA (reference sequence). CDR3 in DNA: TGCAGTGCTAGGGACGGGGGGCCGAACACCGGGGAGCTGTTTTTT. It specifies CSARDGGPNTGELFF.

V gene TRBV12-3 or TRBV12-4 combines with J gene TRBJ2-5; D is ambiguous. The CDR3 runs to 13 residues. V lost 2 bases, J lost 5 bases, and 9 bases lay in between. This CDR3 reads CASSLSFRETQYF. The CDR3 DNA sequence: TGTGCCAGCAGTTTATCGTTTCGGGAGACCCAGTACTTC.

This clonotype was counted only a few times. DNA for the CDR3: TGCAGCGTTGCCGCGATCGGGCGCAGCACAGATACGCAGTATTTT. The encoded protein is CSVAAIGRSTDTQYF. The J gene is TRBJ2-3, the V gene TRBV29-1; D remains unclear. The CDR3 has 15 residues. Trimming left V 4 bases short and J 0 bases short, with 14 bases between. Germline CDR1 SQVTM, CDR2 ANQGSEA.